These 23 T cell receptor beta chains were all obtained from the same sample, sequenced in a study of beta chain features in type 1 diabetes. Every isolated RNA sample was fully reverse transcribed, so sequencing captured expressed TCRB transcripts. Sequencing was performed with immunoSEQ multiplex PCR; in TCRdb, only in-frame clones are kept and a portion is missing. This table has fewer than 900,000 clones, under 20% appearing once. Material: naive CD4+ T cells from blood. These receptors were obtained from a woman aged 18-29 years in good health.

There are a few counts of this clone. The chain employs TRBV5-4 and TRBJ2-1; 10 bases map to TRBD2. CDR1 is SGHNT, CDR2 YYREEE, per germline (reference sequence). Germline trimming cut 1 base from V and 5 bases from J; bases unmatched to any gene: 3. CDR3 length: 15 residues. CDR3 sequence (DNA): TGTGCCAGCAGCTTGAGCGGGAGGGTGAACAATGAGCAGTTCTTC. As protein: CASSLSGRVNNEQFF.

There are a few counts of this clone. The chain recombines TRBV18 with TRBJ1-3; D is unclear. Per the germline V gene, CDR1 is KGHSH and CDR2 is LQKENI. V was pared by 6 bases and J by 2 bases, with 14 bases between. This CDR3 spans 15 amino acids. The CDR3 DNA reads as TGTGCCAGCTCGCCAAACTCTGTTACTGGAAACACCATATATTTT. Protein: CASSPNSVTGNTIYF.

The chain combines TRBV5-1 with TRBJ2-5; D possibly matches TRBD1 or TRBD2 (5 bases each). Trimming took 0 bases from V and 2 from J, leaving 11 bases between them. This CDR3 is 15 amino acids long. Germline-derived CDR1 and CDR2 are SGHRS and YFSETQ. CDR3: CASSLAGTVQETQYF. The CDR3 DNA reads TGCGCCAGCAGCTTGGCCGGGACGGTACAAGAGACCCAGTACTTC.

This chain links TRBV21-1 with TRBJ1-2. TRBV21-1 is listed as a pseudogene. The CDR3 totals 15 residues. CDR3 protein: CASSTQQAGGHGYTF. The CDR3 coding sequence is TGTGCCAGCAGCACCCAGCAGGCGGGGGGCCATGGCTACACCTTC.

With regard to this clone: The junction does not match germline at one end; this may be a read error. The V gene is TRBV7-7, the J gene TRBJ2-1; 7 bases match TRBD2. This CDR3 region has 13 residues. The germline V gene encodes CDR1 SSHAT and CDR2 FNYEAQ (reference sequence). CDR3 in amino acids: CASSLVGRGEQFF. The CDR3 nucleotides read TGTGCTAGCAGCTTAGTAGGGAGGGGTGAGCAGTTCTTC.

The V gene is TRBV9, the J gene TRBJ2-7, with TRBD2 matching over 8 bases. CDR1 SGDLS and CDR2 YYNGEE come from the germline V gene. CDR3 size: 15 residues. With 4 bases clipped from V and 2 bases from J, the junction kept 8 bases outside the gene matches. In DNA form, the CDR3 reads TGTGCCAGCAGCCTACTAGCGGAGAGAGCCTACGAGCAGTACTTC. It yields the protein CASSLLAERAYEQYF.

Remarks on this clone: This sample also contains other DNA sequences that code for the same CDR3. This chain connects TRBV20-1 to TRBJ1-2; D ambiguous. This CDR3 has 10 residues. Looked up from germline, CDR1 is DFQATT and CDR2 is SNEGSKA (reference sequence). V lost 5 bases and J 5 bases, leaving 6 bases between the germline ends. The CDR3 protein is CSASNYGYTF. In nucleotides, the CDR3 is TGCAGTGCTTCCAATTATGGCTACACCTTC.

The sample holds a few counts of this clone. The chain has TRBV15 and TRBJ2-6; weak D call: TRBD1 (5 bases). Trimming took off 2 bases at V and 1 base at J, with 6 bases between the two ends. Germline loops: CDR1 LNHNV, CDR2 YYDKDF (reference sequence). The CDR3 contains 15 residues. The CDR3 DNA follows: TGTGCCACCAGCAGACAGGGTTCTGGGGCCAACGTCCTGACTTTC. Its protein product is CATSRQGSGANVLTF.

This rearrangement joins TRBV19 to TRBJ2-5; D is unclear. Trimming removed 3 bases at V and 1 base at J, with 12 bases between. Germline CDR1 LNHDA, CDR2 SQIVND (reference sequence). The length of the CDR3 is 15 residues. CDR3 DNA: TGTGCCAGTAGTATCCACGGACGAACCCAAGAGACCCAGTACTTC. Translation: CASSIHGRTQETQYF. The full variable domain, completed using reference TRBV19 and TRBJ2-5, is DGGITQSPKYLFRKEGQNVTLSCEQNLNHDAMYWYRQDPGQGLRLIYYSQIVNDFQKGDIAEGYSVSREKKESFPLTVTSAQKNPTAFYLCASSIHGRTQETQYFGPGTRLLVL.

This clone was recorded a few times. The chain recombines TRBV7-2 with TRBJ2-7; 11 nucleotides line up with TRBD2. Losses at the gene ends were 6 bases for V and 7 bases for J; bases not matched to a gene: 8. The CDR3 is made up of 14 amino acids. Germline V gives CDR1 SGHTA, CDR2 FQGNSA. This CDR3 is CASRAISSGREQYF. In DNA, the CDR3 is TGTGCCAGCAGGGCGATTTCTAGCGGGAGGGAGCAGTACTTC.

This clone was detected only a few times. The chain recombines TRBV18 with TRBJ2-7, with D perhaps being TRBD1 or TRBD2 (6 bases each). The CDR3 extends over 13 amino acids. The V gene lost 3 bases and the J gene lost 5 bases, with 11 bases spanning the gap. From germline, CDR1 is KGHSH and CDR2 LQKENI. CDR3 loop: CASSPRGDHEQYF. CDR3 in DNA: TGTGCCAGCTCACCGAGGGGGGACCACGAGCAGTACTTC. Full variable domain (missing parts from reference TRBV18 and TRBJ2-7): NAGVMQNPRHLVRRRGQEARLRCSPMKGHSHVYWYRQLPEEGLKFMVYLQKENIIDESGMPKERFSAEFPKEGPSILRIQQVVRGDSAAYFCASSPRGDHEQYFGPGTRLTVT.

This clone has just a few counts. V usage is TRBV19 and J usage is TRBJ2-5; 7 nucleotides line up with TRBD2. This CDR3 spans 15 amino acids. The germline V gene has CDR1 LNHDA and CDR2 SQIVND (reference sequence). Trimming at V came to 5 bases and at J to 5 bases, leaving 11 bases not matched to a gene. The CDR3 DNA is TGTGCCAGTAGTTCCGGAGCAGCCGGGAGGGAGACCCAGTACTTC. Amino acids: CASSSGAAGRETQYF. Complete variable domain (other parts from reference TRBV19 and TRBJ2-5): DGGITQSPKYLFRKEGQNVTLSCEQNLNHDAMYWYRQDPGQGLRLIYYSQIVNDFQKGDIAEGYSVSREKKESFPLTVTSAQKNPTAFYLCASSSGAAGRETQYFGPGTRLLVL.

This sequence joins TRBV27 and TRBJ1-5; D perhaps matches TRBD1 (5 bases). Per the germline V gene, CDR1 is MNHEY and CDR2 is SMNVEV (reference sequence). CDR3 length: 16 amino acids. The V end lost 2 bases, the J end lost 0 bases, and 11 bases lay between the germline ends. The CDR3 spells CASSLVGLVSNQPQHF. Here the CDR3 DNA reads TGTGCCAGCAGTTTAGTGGGACTCGTTAGCAATCAGCCCCAGCATTTT.

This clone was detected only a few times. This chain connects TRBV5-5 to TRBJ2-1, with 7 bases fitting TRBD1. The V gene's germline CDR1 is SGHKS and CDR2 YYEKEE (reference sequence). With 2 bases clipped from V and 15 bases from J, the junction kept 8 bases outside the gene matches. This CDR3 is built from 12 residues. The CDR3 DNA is TGTGCCAGCAGCTTTGACAGGGCCGGACTGTTCTTC. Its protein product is CASSFDRAGLFF.

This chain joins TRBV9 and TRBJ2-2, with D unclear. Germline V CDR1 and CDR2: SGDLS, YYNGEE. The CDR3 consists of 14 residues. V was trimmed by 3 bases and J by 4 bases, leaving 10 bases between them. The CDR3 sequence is CASSADATTGELFF. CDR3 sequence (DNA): TGTGCCAGCAGCGCGGACGCAACCACCGGGGAGCTGTTTTTT.

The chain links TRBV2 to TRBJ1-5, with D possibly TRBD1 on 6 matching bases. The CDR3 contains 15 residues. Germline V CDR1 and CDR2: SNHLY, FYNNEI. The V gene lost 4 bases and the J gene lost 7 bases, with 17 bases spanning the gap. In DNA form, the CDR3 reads TGTGCCAGCAGTGCCCGAGGGGGTAGAGGGCAGCCCCAGCATTTT. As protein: CASSARGGRGQPQHF.

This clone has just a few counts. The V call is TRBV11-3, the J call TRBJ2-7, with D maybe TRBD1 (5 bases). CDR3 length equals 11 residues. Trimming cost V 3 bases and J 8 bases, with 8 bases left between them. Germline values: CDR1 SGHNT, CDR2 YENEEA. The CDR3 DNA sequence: TGTGCCAGCAGCTTCCAGGGAAAGCAGTACTTC. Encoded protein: CASSFQGKQYF.

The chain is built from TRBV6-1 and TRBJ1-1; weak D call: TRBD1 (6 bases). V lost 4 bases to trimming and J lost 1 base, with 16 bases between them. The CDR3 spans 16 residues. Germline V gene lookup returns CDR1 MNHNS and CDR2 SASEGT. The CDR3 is CASSGHREGTNTEAFF. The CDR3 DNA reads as TGTGCCAGCAGTGGTCACAGGGAGGGGACGAACACTGAAGCTTTCTTT.

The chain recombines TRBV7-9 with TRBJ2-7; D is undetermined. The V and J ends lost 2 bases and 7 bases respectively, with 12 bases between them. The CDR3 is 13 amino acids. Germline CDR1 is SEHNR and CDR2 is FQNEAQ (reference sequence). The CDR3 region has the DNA TGTGCCAGCAGCTTATGGGGTTGGGGTGAGCAGTACTTC. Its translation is CASSLWGWGEQYF.

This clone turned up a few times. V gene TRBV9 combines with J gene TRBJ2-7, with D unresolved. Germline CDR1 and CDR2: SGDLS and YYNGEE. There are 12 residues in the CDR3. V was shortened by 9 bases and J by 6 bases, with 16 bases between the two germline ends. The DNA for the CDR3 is TGTGCCACCCTGAGCCTAAACCCCGAGCAGTACTTC. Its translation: CATLSLNPEQYF.

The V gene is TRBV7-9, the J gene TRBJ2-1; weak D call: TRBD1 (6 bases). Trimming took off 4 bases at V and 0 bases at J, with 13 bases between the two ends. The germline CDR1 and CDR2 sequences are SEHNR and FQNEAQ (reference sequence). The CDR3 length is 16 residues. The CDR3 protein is CASSSRGHSSYNEQFF. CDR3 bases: TGTGCCAGCAGCTCAAGGGGACACAGCTCCTACAATGAGCAGTTCTTC.

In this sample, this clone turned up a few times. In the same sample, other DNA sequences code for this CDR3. CDR3 region: CASSPSVNTEAFF. The DNA for the CDR3 is TGTGCCAGCAGCCCCAGCGTCAACACTGAAGCTTTCTTT. This sequence joins TRBV7-9 and TRBJ1-1; D is unresolved. This CDR3 has 13 residues. V was trimmed by 5 bases and J by 2 bases, leaving 9 bases between them. CDR1 and CDR2 from the germline V gene are SEHNR and FQNEAQ (reference sequence).

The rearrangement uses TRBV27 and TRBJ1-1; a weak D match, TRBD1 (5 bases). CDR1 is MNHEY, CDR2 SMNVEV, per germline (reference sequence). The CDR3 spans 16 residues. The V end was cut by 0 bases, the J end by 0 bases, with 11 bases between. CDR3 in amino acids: CASSLSRGLLNTEAFF. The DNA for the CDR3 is TGTGCCAGCAGTTTATCACGGGGACTCTTGAACACTGAAGCTTTCTTT.